This is a list of T cell receptor beta chains from one sample in a study of shared clonotypes between healthy human individuals. Sequencing was performed with immunoSEQ multiplex PCR; in TCRdb, only in-frame clones are kept and a portion is missing. The table lists around 1,900,000 clones, about 94% of them singletons. Sequences were obtained from naive CD8+ T cells from PBMCs. The receptors originated from a man between 18 and 29 years old in good health. Some clones in this sample may be carry-over from other donors' samples. CDR3s include the opening cysteine and the closing phenylalanine or tryptophan. The order of the fields is J gene, V gene, D gene, clone size, CDR3 protein, CDR3 DNA. The D gene is left open where the match is weak. Only part of the rows carry a size: once, few, many, or a class if the clone is expanded.

TRBJ2-7,TRBV9,-,-,CASSVSGGSYEQYF,TGTGCCAGCAGCGTCTCCGGGGGCTCCTACGAGCAGTACTTC
TRBJ1-2,TRBV27,TRBD1,-,CASSPRQGAGYGYTF,TGTGCCAGCAGTCCCCGACAGGGGGCGGGCTATGGCTACACCTTC
TRBJ2-1,TRBV15,-,-,CATSRAVSSYNEQFF,TGTGCCACCAGCAGAGCGGTGAGCTCCTACAATGAGCAGTTCTTC
TRBJ1-2,TRBV7-9,-,-,CASSSPAEFYGYTF,TGTGCCAGCAGCTCCCCGGCGGAGTTCTATGGCTACACCTTC
TRBJ2-7,TRBV5-1,TRBD1,-,CASSSRDSPYEQYF,TGCGCCAGCAGCTCCCGGGACAGCCCCTACGAGCAGTACTTC
TRBJ2-7,TRBV6-5,TRBD1,-,CASSPLQGGEQYF,TGTGCCAGCAGTCCCCTACAGGGGGGCGAGCAGTACTTC
TRBJ1-3,TRBV6-1,TRBD1,-,CASSDQGGGNTIYF,TGTGCCAGCAGTGACCAGGGGGGTGGAAACACCATATATTTT
TRBJ2-7,TRBV15,TRBD1,-,CATGDRGSYEQYF,TGTGCCACCGGGGACAGGGGATCCTACGAGCAGTACTTC
TRBJ2-7,TRBV27,-,-,CASSGSDSYEQYF,TGTGCCAGTTCGGGGTCGGATTCCTACGAGCAGTACTTC
TRBJ1-1,TRBV6-5,-,once,CASGGGTEAFF,TGTGCCAGCGGGGGGGGCACTGAAGCTTTCTTT
TRBJ1-6,TRBV5-6,TRBD1,-,CASSLGQGGSPLHF,TGTGCCAGCAGCCTGGGACAGGGTGGCTCACCCCTCCACTTT
TRBJ1-6,TRBV25-1,-,-,CASSADSPLHF,TGTGCCAGCAGCGCAGATTCACCCCTCCACTTT
TRBJ2-7,TRBV27,TRBD1,-,CASSFLQGYEQYF,TGTGCCAGCAGTTTTTTACAGGGGTACGAGCAGTACTTC
TRBJ1-3,TRBV2,-,-,CASKPGAAENTIYF,TGTGCCAGCAAGCCGGGCGCCGCGGAGAACACCATATATTTT
TRBJ2-1,TRBV30,-,-,CAWSVPPGDYNEQFF,TGTGCCTGGAGTGTACCCCCGGGCGATTACAATGAGCAGTTCTTC
TRBJ2-3,TRBV27,-,once,CASRLRAGTDTQYF,TGTGCCAGCCGGCTAAGGGCGGGCACAGATACGCAGTATTTT
TRBJ1-1,TRBV7-6,-,-,CASSLERVAGSTEAFF,TGTGCCAGCAGCTTAGAGCGAGTGGCAGGGAGCACTGAAGCTTTCTTT
TRBJ2-1,TRBV7-6,TRBD2,-,CASSLRLAGGSYNEQFF,TGTGCCAGCAGCTTGCGACTAGCGGGAGGGAGCTACAATGAGCAGTTCTTC
TRBJ2-3,TRBV7-9,-,-,CASSLARADTQYF,TGTGCCAGCAGCTTAGCGCGGGCGGATACGCAGTATTTT
TRBJ2-7,TRBV5-6,TRBD1,-,CASSSPTGGPYEQYF,TGTGCCAGCAGCAGCCCGACAGGGGGCCCGTACGAGCAGTACTTC
TRBJ2-7,TRBV7-3,-,-,CASSFFGGRRHYEQYF,TGTGCCAGCAGCTTCTTCGGCGGACGGAGACACTACGAGCAGTACTTC
TRBJ1-2,TRBV4-3,-,-,CASSQVGWTDYGYTF,TGCGCCAGCAGCCAAGTGGGATGGACTGACTATGGCTACACCTTC
TRBJ2-1,TRBV7-2,-,once,CASSAIVLSNNEQFF,TGTGCCAGCAGCGCCATAGTTCTTAGTAACAATGAGCAGTTCTTC